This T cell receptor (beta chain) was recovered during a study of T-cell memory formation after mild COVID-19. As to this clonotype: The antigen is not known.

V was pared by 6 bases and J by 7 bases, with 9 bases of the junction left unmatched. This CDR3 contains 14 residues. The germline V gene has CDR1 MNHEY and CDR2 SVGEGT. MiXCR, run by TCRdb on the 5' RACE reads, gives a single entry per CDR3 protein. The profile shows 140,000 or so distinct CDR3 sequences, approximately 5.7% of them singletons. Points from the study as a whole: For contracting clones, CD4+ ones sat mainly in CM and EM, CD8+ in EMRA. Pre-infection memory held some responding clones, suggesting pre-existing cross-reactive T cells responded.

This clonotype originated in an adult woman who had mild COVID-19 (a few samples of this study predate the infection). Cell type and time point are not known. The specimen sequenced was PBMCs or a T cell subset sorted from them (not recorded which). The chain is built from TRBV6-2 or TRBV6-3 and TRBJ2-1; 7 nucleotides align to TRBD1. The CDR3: CASRAGTVGNEQFF. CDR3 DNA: TGTGCCAGCAGAGCCGGGACAGTAGGAAATGAGCAGTTCTTC.